This is a list of T cell receptor beta chains from one sample in a study of T cell changes during pregnancy in multiple sclerosis. Clones were sequenced by immunoSEQ multiplex PCR, and TCRdb holds only the in-frame ones, with some missing. The repertoire has tens of thousands of clones, around 90% of them found once; the top ten carry roughly 1.7%. The input for sequencing was peripheral blood, taken in the first trimester of pregnancy. These receptors came from a female donor with multiple sclerosis, enrolled in a pregnancy study. Each CDR3 is given with its conserved first and last residue. Fields, in order: V gene, J gene, CDR3 protein.

TRBV7-2	TRBJ1-2	CASSLDLAGQGYTF
TRBV4-3	TRBJ2-3	CASSQEGSGRVGTDTQYF
TRBV18	TRBJ2-2	CASSLNSGMDTGELFF
TRBV14	TRBJ1-2	CASSQGDSFGYTF
TRBV4-3	TRBJ2-5	CASSQDGAGRLQETQYF
TRBV21-1	TRBJ1-2	CASSNLQCKNYGYTF
TRBV30	TRBJ1-2	CAWTRLLNYGYTF
TRBV5-5	TRBJ1-5	CASRQRPGYPRRGNQPQHF
TRBV30	TRBJ2-3	CAWSVPLAGVTDTQYF
TRBV10-1	TRBJ2-1	CASSVSDNEQFF
TRBV6-5	TRBJ1-5	CASSTGKDQPQHF
TRBV7-9	TRBJ2-1	CASSAGGGAYNEQFF
TRBV7-2	TRBJ2-5	CASSQGLALETQYF
TRBV18	TRBJ1-2	CASSPPRGGANYGYTF
TRBV5-1	TRBJ1-1	CATHGVDGTEAFF
TRBV14	TRBJ2-5	CASKLQGEETQYF
TRBV6-7	TRBJ1-1	CASSYLAVLNTEAFF
TRBV18	TRBJ1-2	CASSPPLASGYGYTF
TRBV7-9	TRBJ2-3	CASSSLNSRDRPTDTQYF
TRBV25-1	TRBJ2-5	CASSEQRKNQETQYF
TRBV5-1	TRBJ1-1	CASNDRGWTEAFF
TRBV11-2	TRBJ2-7	CASSWWGGWNEQYF
TRBV19	TRBJ2-1	CASSRGTSGRTTYRFF
TRBV5-4	TRBJ2-2	CASSLGQGYTGELFF
TRBV2	TRBJ2-7	CASLQGGGYEQYF
TRBV7-9	TRBJ2-7	CASLPRDLNSYEQYF